The clone carrying this T cell receptor (beta chain) was seen repeatedly, ten times or more. What it recognizes is unknown. Trimming left V 5 bases short and J 7 bases short, with 11 bases between. This CDR3 spans 13 amino acids. The record originates from a study of CD8 T cells in ankylosing spondylitis. Overall study results and limits: Peripheral blood held disease-linked clones only at relatively low frequency, and these were CD8+. A motif in TCR beta, a set of about eight highly homologous variants, appeared characteristic of ankylosing spondylitis blood. Clones tied to disease were said to be significantly enriched in matched ankylosing spondylitis synovial fluid.

Each TCR beta library was made by quantitative 5'-RACE that incorporated molecular barcodes. MiXCR, run by TCRdb on the 5' RACE reads, gives a single entry per CDR3 protein. The sample holds 500,000 or so distinct CDR3 sequences; roughly 5% are singletons and the top ten take roughly 3.2%. Sequences were obtained from blood, either unsorted or a sorted T cell fraction (not recorded which). The TCR was taken from a male donor with ankylosing spondylitis. The V gene is TRBV12-3 or TRBV12-4, the J gene TRBJ2-2; D is unclear. The DNA of the CDR3 is TGTGCCAGCAGTCCCCACGTAAGCGGGGAGCTGTTTTTT. Amino acid sequence: CASSPHVSGELFF.